What follows is one TCR beta chain and its context. Antigen specificity is unknown. The entry originates in a study of CXCR3-negative and CXCR3-positive naive CD8 T cells. Study-wide findings and caveats: Naive CXCR3-negative and CXCR3-positive cells had similar TRBV-TRBJ usage; memory differed. Naive subsets showed comparable surface CD5, and TCR interaction strength was also inferred from TRB CDR3 physicochemistry. Once cells were cryopreserved, CXCR3 expression went down partly, and most assays used fresh PBMCs.

Using triplicate sorts, 250,000 to 350,000 cells were collected each time from every CD8+ T cell subset. This CDR3 region has 13 residues. Germline V gives CDR1 DFQATT, CDR2 SNEGSKA (reference sequence). Each TRB cDNA library was prepared by 5' RACE (with UMI labels). After re-calling the 5' RACE reads, TCRdb lists one entry per CDR3 protein, DNA absent. The sample data list over 70,000 distinct CDR3 sequences. This sequence joins TRBV20-1 and TRBJ2-2; TCRdb's D gene call, TRBD1, goes unchecked for lack of DNA. The origin of this receptor is a human donor in good health. Some clones in this sample may be carry-over from other donors' samples. The sequencing sample was made of naive CXCR3- CD8+ T cells from blood. Sample subset: CD45RO-CCR7+CD27+CD95- naive CD8+ T cells lacking CXCR3 (TNR3-). Here the CDR3 reads CSARPGWTGELFF.